This TCR beta chain derives from a study of cytomegalovirus exposure and HLA in healthy donors. V dropped 5 bases and J dropped 8; count of bases not matched to a gene: 3. The CDR3 has 12 residues. Germline V gene lookup returns CDR1 SGHNT and CDR2 YENEEA. Amplification used 60 Vbeta primers and 13 Jbeta primers. Clones were read by immunoSEQ multiplex PCR, and TCRdb kept only the in-frame ones, dropping some. The data contain 300,000 or so clones, 80% to 90% of them singletons. This clone has just one count. The origin of this receptor is a woman in her thirties or forties in good health and CMV-seropositive. The source material was PBMCs. The chain couples TRBV11-3 to TRBJ2-1; 7 nucleotides align to TRBD1. The CDR3 spells CASSHDRDEQFF. Here the CDR3 DNA reads TGTGCCAGCAGCCATGACAGGGATGAGCAGTTCTTC.